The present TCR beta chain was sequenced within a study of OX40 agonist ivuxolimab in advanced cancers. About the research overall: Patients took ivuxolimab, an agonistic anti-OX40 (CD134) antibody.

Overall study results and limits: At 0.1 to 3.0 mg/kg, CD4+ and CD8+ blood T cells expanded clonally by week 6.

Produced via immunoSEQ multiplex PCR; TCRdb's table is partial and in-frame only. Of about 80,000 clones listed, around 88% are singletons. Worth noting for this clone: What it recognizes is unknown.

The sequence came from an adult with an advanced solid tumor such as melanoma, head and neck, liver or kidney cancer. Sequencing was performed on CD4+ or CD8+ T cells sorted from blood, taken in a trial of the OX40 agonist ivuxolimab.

The chain's CDR3 is CASRRDFSNQPQHF. CDR3 DNA: TGTGCCAGCAGACGGGACTTCAGCAATCAGCCCCAGCATTTT. This chain joins TRBV2 and TRBJ1-5; tentative D call: TRBD1 (5 bases). The CDR3 sequence is 14 residues long. The ends were cut back, 6 bases at V and 1 base at J, with 10 bases in the middle. Germline V lookup: CDR1 SNHLY, CDR2 FYNNEI.